This T cell receptor beta chain was sequenced during a study of CD8 T cells in ankylosing spondylitis (dated by TCRdb to between 2016 and 2019). In terms of the full investigation: T cell receptor beta repertoires were profiled in healthy donors and ankylosing spondylitis patients so that disease-linked TCR variants could be found. The full study cohort was made up of approximately 27 ankylosing spondylitis patients and 95 to 130 healthy donors. Peripheral blood samples were taken, and synovial fluid was additionally collected from ankylosing spondylitis patients.

With respect to this clonotype: What this receptor recognizes is not known. Within one base of it there is no much larger clone, and no base qualities were kept.

CDR1 and CDR2 were assigned from the germline V gene as LGHNA and YSLEER. V and J are truncated by 1 base and 0 bases respectively, leaving an intervening sequence of 10 bases. Counted from cysteine to phenylalanine, this CDR3 has 15 amino acids. The only DNA kept is the CDR3, 45 bases in frame from the first base. Sequencing took place on an Illumina HiSeq 2500. Quantitative 5'-RACE with molecular barcodes was used to prepare TCR beta libraries. The study's processing was this. A new computational method based on a probabilistic model of VDJ rearrangement was used to identify disease-linked TCR variants. TCRdb handled the public reads itself, with Q25 trimming in fastp and clone calling in MiXCR, and kept productive beta chains. For every CDR3 protein sequence, its rows merge into one entry that carries the most common genes and DNA. The V and J calls, along with clone size, are taken from TCRdb and not from the paper's own processing. Counted in this sample were around 150,000 distinct CDR3 sequences; approximately 48% of them appeared once. The biggest ten clones account for roughly 15% of the sample.

For each ankylosing spondylitis patient, the synovial fluid sample was matched to a blood sample from that same patient. Study-level results and caveats: In peripheral blood, the disease-linked clones were found at relatively low frequencies and had a CD8+ phenotype. Blood from ankylosing spondylitis patients appeared to be characterized by a TCR beta motif composed of about 8 highly homologous amino acid variants. The disease-linked clones were reported to be significantly enriched in matched synovial fluid samples from ankylosing spondylitis patients. Some motif variants were previously reported in synovial fluid and blood of reactive arthritis patients, suggesting common disease-initiation mechanisms.

Rearrangement joined TRBV4-3 to TRBJ2-7; no D segment can be confidently identified. The sample was synovial fluid, either unsorted or a sorted T cell fraction (not recorded which). The source is a male donor with ankylosing spondylitis. The DNA sequence reads TGCGCCAGCAGCCAAGGTCCAGTAGCCTCCTACGAGCAGTACTTC. Its amino acids are CASSQGPVASYEQYF.